One and the same sample provided the 17 T cell receptor beta chains below, sequenced in a study of graft-versus-host responses after intestinal transplantation. Libraries were prepared by immunoSEQ multiplex PCR; TCRdb keeps only in-frame clonotypes and omits some of them. The sample gives 20,000 to 25,000 clones, under 45% of which show up once; less than 0.75% is in the top ten. The source was alloreactive CD4+ T cells from a mixed lymphocyte reaction culture, collected before intestinal transplant. Described subset: CFSE-low proliferating T cells sorted from approximately 6-day pre-transplant mixed lymphocyte reaction (GvH or HvG direction). Receptor source: a human patient who received an intestinal transplant.

CDR3 sequence reads: CSVGGRSSGANVLTF. In DNA, the CDR3 is TGCAGCGTGGGGGGACGGAGCTCTGGGGCCAACGTCCTGACTTTC. The chain has TRBV29-1 and TRBJ2-6; D might be TRBD2 (6 bases). Germline V CDR1 and CDR2: SQVTM, ANQGSEA. This CDR3 has 15 residues. The V end was cut by 6 bases, the J end by 0 bases, with 12 bases between. Full variable domain (outside the CDR3, taken from reference TRBV29-1 and TRBJ2-6): SAVISQKPSRDICQRGTSLTIQCQVDSQVTMMFWYRQQPGQSLTLIATANQGSEATYESGFVIDKFPISRPNLTFSTLTVSNMSPEDSSIYLCSVGGRSSGANVLTFGAGSRLTVL.

The rearrangement uses TRBV18 and TRBJ1-4; 7 bases fit TRBD1. The length of the CDR3 is 14 residues. Trimming at V came to 6 bases and at J to 7 bases, leaving 8 bases not matched to a gene. Germline V lookup: CDR1 KGHSH, CDR2 LQKENI. The CDR3 nucleotides are TGTGCCAGCTCCCCAAGACAGGGAGGTGAAAAACTGTTTTTT. It translates to CASSPRQGGEKLFF.

This chain joins TRBV11-2 and TRBJ1-2; 7 nucleotides line up with TRBD1. Germline lookup yields CDR1 SGHAT and CDR2 FQNNGV. J was trimmed by 5 bases and V by 5 bases; bases with no gene match: 8. The CDR3 totals 14 residues. Written as DNA, the CDR3 is TGTGCCAGCAGCAAGGGACAGCTGGGGTATGGCTACACCTTC. Residues: CASSKGQLGYGYTF.

Regarding this clone: Different DNA sequences within this sample yield the same CDR3. V is TRBV11-2 and J is TRBJ2-1, with D possibly being TRBD1 (6 bases). The CDR3 extends over 16 amino acids. The germline gives CDR1 SGHAT, CDR2 FQNNGV. V was clipped by 5 bases and J by 6 bases, with 20 bases between them. The CDR3 DNA reads TGTGCCAGCAGCCCCTCCGCTGGGACAAACTTCAATGAGCAGTTCTTC. Its translation is CASSPSAGTNFNEQFF.

The V call is TRBV15, the J call TRBJ1-5, with D perhaps matching TRBD1 (5 bases). V lost 0 bases to trimming and J lost 1 base, with 13 bases between them. CDR3 size: 17 residues. Germline V gives CDR1 LNHNV, CDR2 YYDKDF (reference sequence). CDR3 amino acids: CATSRDPGRASNQPQHF. CDR3 in DNA: TGTGCCACCAGCAGAGATCCTGGCAGGGCGAGCAATCAGCCCCAGCATTTT.

V and J are TRBV6-5 and TRBJ1-2; 8 nucleotides align to TRBD1. Germline values: CDR1 MNHEY, CDR2 SVGAGI. Unmatched junction bases numbered 9, after V lost 5 bases and J lost 4 bases. This CDR3 region has 15 residues. CDR3 sequence (DNA): TGTGCCAGCAGTCCGGGGGACAGGCCTCTCTATGGCTACACCTTC. Its translation is CASSPGDRPLYGYTF.

This rearrangement joins TRBV30 to TRBJ2-1, with 12 bases fitting TRBD1. Germline V gene data show CDR1 as GTSNPN and CDR2 as SVGIG (reference sequence). The CDR3 has 14 amino acids. After removal of 6 bases from V and 8 bases from J, the junction contained 8 bases not matched to a gene. The CDR3 sequence is CACLGGQGAYEQFF. The CDR3 DNA reads as TGTGCCTGCCTGGGGGGACAGGGGGCTTATGAGCAGTTCTTC.

The chain carries TRBV5-1 and TRBJ2-7, with D possibly matching TRBD1 (5 bases). The CDR3 is 14 amino acids. The V end lost 1 base, the J end lost 2 bases, and 10 bases lay between the germline ends. The V gene's germline CDR1 is SGHRS and CDR2 YFSETQ. The DNA for the CDR3 is TGCGCCAGCAGCTTGAATGGGGCGGCCTACGAGCAGTACTTC. Encoded protein: CASSLNGAAYEQYF.

The rearrangement joins TRBV6-6 to TRBJ1-5; 9 bases match TRBD1. After removal of 1 base from V and 7 bases from J, the junction contained 5 bases not matched to a gene. This CDR3 region has 15 residues. Per the germline V gene, CDR1 is MNHNY and CDR2 is SVGAGI (reference sequence). CDR3 sequence reads: CASSYLGQGVQPQHF. Here the CDR3 DNA reads TGTGCCAGCAGTTACTTGGGACAGGGCGTCCAGCCCCAGCATTTT.

V and J are TRBV11-1 and TRBJ1-1; D gene ambiguous. The V end lost 3 bases, the J end lost 2 bases, and 7 bases lay between the germline ends. The CDR3 contains 13 residues. CDR1 is SGHAT, CDR2 FQDESV, per germline (reference sequence). The chain's CDR3 is CASSFGSNTEAFF. The CDR3, as DNA: TGTGCCAGCAGCTTTGGCAGTAACACTGAAGCTTTCTTT.

This clone has only a few counts. The V and J genes are TRBV19 and TRBJ1-2; 9 bases match TRBD1. The J segment lost 5 bases and the V segment lost 6 bases, leaving 10 bases of the junction unmatched. The germline V gene has CDR1 LNHDA and CDR2 SQIVND (reference sequence). The CDR3 runs to 15 residues. The CDR3 DNA is TGTGCCAGTAGCACATTCCTTGACAGGGGGTATGGCTACACCTTC. Translating gives CASSTFLDRGYGYTF.

The genes are TRBV7-9 and TRBJ2-3; D may be TRBD1 (5 bases). Germline V gene lookup returns CDR1 SEHNR and CDR2 FQNEAQ (reference sequence). The CDR3 is 15 residues long. V was pared by 3 bases and J by 2 bases, with 12 bases between. In nucleotides, the CDR3 is TGTGCCAGCAGCTTGGTCCGACAGTACACAGATACGCAGTATTTT. It is translated as CASSLVRQYTDTQYF.

The gene calls are TRBV6-6 and TRBJ2-7, with TRBD1 matching 8 bases. Germline lookup yields CDR1 MNHNY and CDR2 SVGAGI (reference sequence). With 6 bases clipped from V and 2 bases from J, the junction kept 12 bases outside the gene matches. The CDR3 sequence is 16 residues long. The CDR3 loop reads CASSEPGGYTTYEQYF. The CDR3 nucleotides are TGTGCCAGCAGCGAACCAGGGGGCTACACCACCTACGAGCAGTACTTC.

This clone was seen more than once but under ten times. The chain recombines TRBV15 with TRBJ1-1; D unresolved. The CDR3 covers 16 residues. Per the germline V gene, CDR1 is LNHNV and CDR2 is YYDKDF (reference sequence). V lost 1 base and J lost 2, with 14 bases in between. The CDR3 sequence is CATSRGSGRRNTEAFF. Here the CDR3 DNA reads TGTGCCACCAGCAGAGGTTCCGGGAGGCGAAACACTGAAGCTTTCTTT.

The chain couples TRBV30 to TRBJ2-7; D is perhaps TRBD1 (5 bases). Trimming took off 2 bases at V and 2 bases at J, with 10 bases between the two ends. The CDR3 has 13 residues. Germline lookup yields CDR1 GTSNPN and CDR2 SVGIG (reference sequence). The CDR3: CAWSLGHTYEQYF. CDR3 coding DNA: TGTGCCTGGAGTTTAGGACACACCTACGAGCAGTACTTC.

The V gene is TRBV7-2, the J gene TRBJ2-7; tentative D call: TRBD2 (6 bases). The germline V gene encodes CDR1 SGHTA and CDR2 FQGNSA. The CDR3 totals 14 residues. V lost 1 base to trimming and J lost 3 bases, with 10 bases between them. The CDR3: CASSLGLAYYEQYF. The CDR3 nucleotides read TGTGCCAGCAGCTTAGGCCTAGCGTACTACGAGCAGTACTTC.

J is TRBJ1-2 and V is TRBV6-5; 9 bases agree with TRBD1. Germline-derived CDR1 and CDR2 are MNHEY and SVGAGI. The CDR3 extends over 15 amino acids. The junction had 7 bases not matched to a gene; V was cut back by 2 bases and J by 6 bases. This chain's CDR3 is CASSYVGGQGNGYTF. CDR3 DNA sequence: TGTGCCAGCAGTTACGTCGGCGGACAGGGGAATGGCTACACCTTC.